Following are 3 T cell receptor beta chains from one sample sequenced in a study of patients and donors after allogeneic stem cell transplantation. Each CDR3 protein is one row after TCRdb ran MiXCR on the RT-PCR reads. The sample has 190,000 or so distinct CDR3 sequences; about 40% are singletons. The sequencing sample was made of blood, either unsorted or a sorted T cell fraction (not recorded which). The source of these receptors is a human donor who was either an allogeneic HSCT recipient or a stem cell or donor lymphocyte infusion donor (not recorded which). It is not recorded whose cells these are; they may come from a transplant donor.

The V gene is TRBV28, the J gene TRBJ1-4; 8 bases are a match to TRBD1. This CDR3 is built from 15 residues. The ends lost 5 bases at V and 8 bases at J; junction bases unmatched: 10. From germline, CDR1 is MDHEN and CDR2 SYDVKM. For the CDR3, the DNA is TGTGCCAGCAGTCTCCGACAGGGGATGGCCGAAAAACTGTTTTTT. Translating gives CASSLRQGMAEKLFF. Based on the CDR3 plus reference TRBV28 and TRBJ1-4, the full variable domain is DVKVTQSSRYLVKRTGEKVFLECVQDMDHENMFWYRQDPGLGLRLIYFSYDVKMKEKGDIPEGYSVSREKKERFSLILESASTNQTSMYLCASSLRQGMAEKLFFGSGTQLSVL.

J is TRBJ2-7 and V is TRBV4-1; 7 bases line up with TRBD2. Germline V gene data show CDR1 as MGHRA and CDR2 as YSYEKL. V lost 3 bases and J lost 2; bases outside the gene matches: 7. This CDR3 contains 15 residues. The CDR3 region has the DNA TGCGCCAGCAGCCACCTTAGCGGGTCTACCTACGAGCAGTACTTC. Protein: CASSHLSGSTYEQYF.

The V gene is TRBV7-9, the J gene TRBJ1-2; a weak D match, TRBD1 (5 bases). V was pared by 0 bases and J by 8 bases, with 10 bases between. CDR1 SEHNR and CDR2 FQNEAQ come from the germline V gene (reference sequence). The CDR3 extends over 13 amino acids. CDR3 amino acids: CASSLAGTGGYTF. CDR3 DNA: TGTGCCAGCAGCTTAGCAGGGACTGGGGGCTACACCTTC.